Listed here are 10 T cell receptor beta chains from one sample, sequenced in a study of PD-1 blockade in classical Hodgkin lymphoma. The protocol was immunoSEQ multiplex PCR, while the TCRdb copy is restricted to in-frame clones and leaves out a portion. The top ten hold roughly 1.2% of the sample, which has fewer than 40,000 clones, around 89% seen once. The time point here: newly diagnosed, previously untreated cHL patient sample. Researchers used magnetic negative selection to pull out pure CD4+ T cells from thawed PBMCs. Sequencing was carried out using CD4+ T cells from blood. All receptors derive from a human donor with classical Hodgkin lymphoma.

The CDR3 region is CASSLGGPRPGGGNEQFF. The CDR3 region has the DNA TGTGCCAGCAGCTTAGGAGGTCCGCGGCCCGGAGGGGGCAATGAGCAGTTCTTC. This sequence joins TRBV7-8 and TRBJ2-1; D possibly uses TRBD1 or TRBD2 (6 bases each). The V and J ends lost 1 base and 6 bases respectively, with 22 bases between them. Looked up from germline, CDR1 is SGHVS and CDR2 is FQNEAQ. The CDR3 totals 18 residues.

V and J are TRBV18 and TRBJ2-3; D not resolved. Germline V lookup: CDR1 KGHSH, CDR2 LQKENI. This CDR3 is built from 13 residues. The V gene lost 1 base and the J gene lost 2 bases, with 4 bases spanning the gap. CDR3 DNA sequence: TGTGCCAGCTCACCACACCCCACAGATACGCAGTATTTT. Protein product: CASSPHPTDTQYF.

The chain links TRBV7-8 to TRBJ1-4; 7 bases are shared with TRBD1. With V trimmed by 5 bases and J by 7 bases, 10 bases remained unmatched. Germline V gene sequence: CDR1 SGHVS, CDR2 FQNEAQ. CDR3 length equals 15 residues. The CDR3 reads CASSARQGWGEKLFF. CDR3 bases: TGTGCCAGCAGCGCCCGACAGGGCTGGGGTGAAAAACTGTTTTTT.

This sequence joins TRBV14 and TRBJ2-2; 9 bases map to TRBD2. The V segment lost 2 bases and the J segment 2 bases; nucleotides outside the gene matches: 12. Germline V lookup: CDR1 SGHDN, CDR2 FVKESK. The CDR3 length is 19 residues. CDR3 loop: CASSQLGLAGTSNTGELFF. As DNA, the CDR3 is TGTGCCAGCAGCCAACTAGGTCTAGCGGGAACCTCTAACACCGGGGAGCTGTTTTTT.

The rearrangement joins TRBV15 to TRBJ1-2, with D perhaps TRBD1 (6 bases). CDR1 and CDR2 from the germline V gene are LNHNV and YYDKDF (reference sequence). V shed 1 base and J shed 5 bases, with 11 bases lying between them. CDR3 length: 14 residues. DNA for the CDR3: TGTGCCACCAGCAGAGCGACAGGAATTTATGGCTACACCTTC. It yields the protein CATSRATGIYGYTF.

The V gene is TRBV10-3, the J gene TRBJ2-2; the match to TRBD1 covers 7 bases. This CDR3 is built from 15 residues. The J segment lost 2 bases and the V segment lost 2 bases, leaving 2 bases of the junction unmatched. The germline CDR1 and CDR2 sequences are ENHRY and SYGVKD. The CDR3 sequence: CAISEGTVNTGELFF. CDR3 nucleotides: TGTGCCATCAGTGAGGGGACAGTCAACACCGGGGAGCTGTTTTTT.

The chain employs TRBV5-6 and TRBJ2-3; D possibly corresponds to TRBD2 (5 bases). From germline, CDR1 is SGHDT and CDR2 YYEEEE. CDR3 length equals 14 residues. Trimming cost V 0 bases and J 3 bases, with 8 bases left between them. CDR3 in amino acids: CASSLAGRTDTQYF. CDR3 nucleotides: TGTGCCAGCAGCTTGGCGGGGAGAACAGATACGCAGTATTTT.

The V and J genes are TRBV7-2 and TRBJ1-4, with 10 bases aligning to TRBD1. The CDR3 covers 15 residues. V lost 1 base to trimming and J lost 7 bases; unmatched junction nucleotides: 3. From germline, CDR1 is SGHTA and CDR2 FQGNSA. The CDR3 here is CASSLGTGGGEKLFF. CDR3 bases: TGTGCCAGCAGCTTAGGGACAGGGGGGGGTGAAAAACTGTTTTTT.

A remark on this clone: The sample carries other DNA sequences with the same CDR3. The chain employs TRBV27 and TRBJ1-2; a weak D match, TRBD1 (5 bases). The germline V and J ends were trimmed by 6 bases and 6 bases, with 14 bases remaining between them. CDR1 and CDR2 from the germline V gene are MNHEY and SMNVEV (reference sequence). The CDR3 covers 13 residues. CDR3 nucleotide sequence: TGTGCCAGCAGCCTCCGGGGCGCTGATGGCTACACCTTC. As protein: CASSLRGADGYTF.

The DNA for the CDR3 is TGCGCCAGCAGTGATCACCCTCCAGGGGAGAATCAGCCCCAGCATTTT. Protein: CASSDHPPGENQPQHF. The chain combines TRBV10-2 with TRBJ1-5; weak D call: TRBD1 (6 bases). Trimming shortened V by 3 bases and J by 4 bases, and 16 bases separated the two germline ends. Germline CDR1 reads WSHSY; CDR2 reads SAAADI. This CDR3 is built from 16 residues.